The present entry profiles one T cell receptor (beta chain) with its context. These data come from a study of vaccination and CD4 T cells after COVID-19. The length of the CDR3 is 13 residues. V was clipped by 2 bases and J by 10 bases, with 9 bases between them. CDR1 is MNHEY and CDR2 is SVGAGI in the germline V gene. Time point indicated: late sampling 161 to 241 days after vaccination in a few convalescent patients. TCRdb processed the PCR reads anew with MiXCR; each CDR3 protein has one entry. The table lists 25,000 to 30,000 distinct CDR3 sequences, around 53% of them singletons. The chain employs TRBV6-5 and TRBJ1-6; tentatively, D is TRBD1 (5 bases). This receptor was taken from a human donor who had recovered from COVID-19. This specimen was CD4+ T cells from blood, taken about 7 months after SARS-CoV-2 vaccination. This CDR3 reads CASSYQGGSPLHF. The CDR3 DNA sequence: TGTGCCAGCAGTTACCAGGGCGGATCACCCCTCCACTTT.